Listed here are 29 T cell receptor beta chains from one sample, sequenced in a study of PD-L1 blockade in urothelial cancer (dated by TCRdb to between 2016 and 2019). This specimen's time point label, interpreted: peripheral blood 6 weeks after treatment start. Library preparation used the immunoSEQ multiplex PCR assay. Here the immuneACCESS table is served through TCRdb, limited to in-frame sequences with V and J called. Missing clones are a known gap in these copies; in checked studies unresolved V genes cover under half, and the rest lacks a known reason. The sample records 80,000 to 95,000 clones, approximately 87% of which are singletons. Jointly, the top ten make up roughly 8% of the sample. The input for sequencing was PBMCs, taken around atezolizumab (anti-PD-L1) treatment. The receptor set was obtained from a man in his 70s with urothelial cancer.

This clone appeared once. This chain uses TRBV19 with TRBJ2-1; maybe TRBD2 (6 bases). V lost 1 base and J lost 7, with 11 bases in between. The CDR3 is 14 amino acids. Germline V lookup: CDR1 LNHDA, CDR2 SQIVND (reference sequence). Here the CDR3 reads CASSIGLGGNEQFF. DNA for the CDR3: TGTGCCAGTAGTATAGGTTTAGGAGGGAATGAGCAGTTCTTC.

The V call is TRBV29-1, the J call TRBJ2-1; no clear D gene. V was clipped by 8 bases and J by 2 bases, with 13 bases between them. Germline CDR1 reads SQVTM; CDR2 reads ANQGSEA. The CDR3 consists of 13 residues. For the CDR3, the DNA is TGCAGCTTTCTCTGGGCACCCTACAATGAGCAGTTCTTC. The encoded protein is CSFLWAPYNEQFF.

The sample holds a few counts of this clone. The rearrangement links TRBV6-5 to TRBJ1-3, with 8 nucleotides matching TRBD1. Trimming cost V 5 bases and J 2 bases; bases outside gene matches: 5. This CDR3 is 15 amino acids long. The germline V gene has CDR1 MNHEY and CDR2 SVGAGI. Written as DNA, the CDR3 is TGTGCCAGCAGTCCGGACAGGGAGACTGGAAACACCATATATTTT. Protein product: CASSPDRETGNTIYF.

This sequence joins TRBV6-1 and TRBJ1-1; a weak D match, TRBD1 (5 bases). Germline V gives CDR1 MNHNS, CDR2 SASEGT. The CDR3 spans 13 residues. V was clipped by 2 bases and J by 10 bases, with 14 bases between them. The DNA of the CDR3 is TGTGCCAGCAGTGAACAGAAGGGCGGGGGAGCTTTCTTT. This codes for CASSEQKGGGAFF.

The V gene is TRBV7-3, the J gene TRBJ2-2; no clear D. The CDR3 has 15 residues. The germline gives CDR1 SGHTA, CDR2 FQGTGA. V was cut by 4 bases and J by 3 bases, with 12 bases left in between. CDR3 coding DNA: TGTGCCAGCAGCTCCGACGCAGGCTACACCGGGGAGCTGTTTTTT. This translates into CASSSDAGYTGELFF.

This chain connects TRBV4-2 to TRBJ1-6, with 9 positions matching TRBD1. The CDR3 totals 21 residues. Germline V CDR1 and CDR2: LGHNA, YNFKEQ. Trimming at V came to 4 bases and at J to 5 bases, leaving 21 bases not matched to a gene. DNA for the CDR3: TGTGCCAGCAGCCGTGCACAGGGGGCCATGGGGTTGGGGTTTGATAATTCACCCCTCCACTTT. Translation gives CASSRAQGAMGLGFDNSPLHF.

This clone was detected many times. The rearrangement links TRBV29-1 to TRBJ1-4; the match to TRBD1 covers 9 bases. The CDR3 is made up of 13 amino acids. Trimming at V came to 6 bases and at J to 5 bases, leaving 4 bases not matched to a gene. Germline CDR1 reads SQVTM; CDR2 reads ANQGSEA. The CDR3: CSVRQGENEKLFF. CDR3 nucleotides: TGCAGCGTAAGACAGGGGGAAAATGAAAAACTGTTTTTT.

This sequence joins TRBV15 and TRBJ1-1; D is undetermined. The CDR3 contains 15 residues. Germline V lookup: CDR1 LNHNV, CDR2 YYDKDF (reference sequence). With 0 bases removed from V and 0 bases from J, the gap between germline ends came to 8 bases. The CDR3 reads CATSRDAAMNTEAFF. Written as DNA, the CDR3 is TGTGCCACCAGCAGAGATGCAGCGATGAACACTGAAGCTTTCTTT.

This clone was seen more than once but under ten times. The chain links TRBV2 to TRBJ1-2; a possible D gene is TRBD1 (6 bases). CDR3 size: 13 residues. Germline V gene sequence: CDR1 SNHLY, CDR2 FYNNEI. Between the trimmed V and J ends, which lost 6 bases and 6 bases, there was a span of 14 bases. CDR3 amino acids: CASSRQAWHGYTF. CDR3 coding DNA: TGTGCCAGCAGCCGACAGGCGTGGCATGGCTACACCTTC.

The chain employs TRBV9 and TRBJ2-7; D possibly corresponds to TRBD2 (6 bases). The CDR3 consists of 16 residues. Germline CDR1 is SGDLS and CDR2 is YYNGEE. Trimming shortened V by 0 bases and J by 0 bases, and 13 bases separated the two germline ends. The CDR3 bases are TGTGCCAGCAGCGTAGCTGGGACTGAGTACTCCTACGAGCAGTACTTC. Protein sequence: CASSVAGTEYSYEQYF.

The chain is built from TRBV5-4 and TRBJ2-2; D not resolved. Deletions cut 2 bases from V and 10 bases from J, with 15 bases between. The CDR3 contains 14 residues. The germline CDR1 and CDR2 sequences are SGHNT and YYREEE (reference sequence). This chain's CDR3 is CASSLHFEEVELFF. In DNA form, the CDR3 reads TGTGCCAGCAGCTTACACTTTGAGGAAGTGGAGCTGTTTTTT.

Only a few counts were recorded for this clone. The chain couples TRBV21-1 to TRBJ2-1; TRBD1 reflects the table's D call only, with no check against the DNA. TRBV21-1 is a documented pseudogene. CDR3 length: 15 amino acids. The CDR3 DNA is TGTGCCGGCGAGATAGGGACAGTGCCCTACAATGAGCAGTTCTTC. As protein: CAGEIGTVPYNEQFF.

The rearrangement links TRBV18 to TRBJ1-2, with 7 bases that match TRBD1. This CDR3 spans 14 amino acids. CDR1 KGHSH and CDR2 LQKENI come from the germline V gene. V lost 2 bases and J lost 10; bases outside the gene matches: 10. CDR3 DNA: TGTGCCAGCTCACCAGCCGGGACAGCTGATCTCTACACCTTC. It encodes CASSPAGTADLYTF.

On this clone itself: Other DNA sequences in this specimen translate into the identical CDR3. The chain carries TRBV15 and TRBJ1-1; TRBD1 might be the D (6 bases). Germline V gives CDR1 LNHNV, CDR2 YYDKDF (reference sequence). CDR3 size: 13 residues. V was cut by 3 bases and J by 1 base, with 6 bases left in between. The CDR3 region is CATSRDRNTEAFF. In nucleotides, the CDR3 is TGTGCCACCAGCAGGGACAGGAACACTGAAGCTTTCTTT. The whole variable domain, filled in from reference TRBV15 and TRBJ1-1, reads DAMVIQNPRYQVTQFGKPVTLSCSQTLNHNVMYWYQQKSSQAPKLLFHYYDKDFNNEADTPDNFQSRRPNTSFCFLDIRSPGLGDTAMYLCATSRDRNTEAFFGQGTRLTVV.

The chain is built from TRBV28 and TRBJ1-1, with D perhaps TRBD1 (5 bases). Deletions cut 5 bases from V and 3 bases from J, with 16 bases between. The germline CDR1 and CDR2 sequences are MDHEN and SYDVKM. The CDR3 has 15 residues. The CDR3 sequence: CASSPSGGGDTEAFF. CDR3 in DNA: TGTGCCAGCAGTCCGAGCGGGGGAGGGGACACTGAAGCTTTCTTT.

The genes are TRBV7-9 and TRBJ1-1; 10 bases align to TRBD1. The CDR3 is 14 residues long. After removal of 3 bases from V and 5 bases from J, the junction contained 3 bases not matched to a gene. Germline V gene sequence: CDR1 SEHNR, CDR2 FQNEAQ (reference sequence). Here the CDR3 reads CASSFGTGVTEAFF. As DNA, the CDR3 is TGTGCCAGCAGCTTCGGGACAGGGGTGACTGAAGCTTTCTTT.

This clone was detected only once. The CDR3 reads CASSPPHGETQYF. CDR3 coding DNA: TGTGCCAGCAGTCCCCCCCACGGGGAGACCCAGTACTTC. V usage is TRBV28 and J usage is TRBJ2-5; D gene uncertain. The length of the CDR3 is 13 residues. The ends were cut back, 5 bases at V and 5 bases at J, with 12 bases in the middle. The germline V gene has CDR1 MDHEN and CDR2 SYDVKM. Filled out from reference TRBV28 and TRBJ2-5, the complete variable domain reads DVKVTQSSRYLVKRTGEKVFLECVQDMDHENMFWYRQDPGLGLRLIYFSYDVKMKEKGDIPEGYSVSREKKERFSLILESASTNQTSMYLCASSPPHGETQYFGPGTRLLVL.

In this sample, this clone turned up once. V and J are TRBV7-2 and TRBJ1-3; D is unclear. CDR1 and CDR2 (germline): SGHTA, FQGNSA. Deletions cut 1 base from V and 0 bases from J, with 13 bases between. The CDR3 runs 17 residues. CDR3 sequence reads: CASSLGNLESSGNTIYF. CDR3 DNA sequence: TGTGCCAGCAGCTTAGGCAACCTCGAGAGCTCTGGAAACACCATATATTTT.

The rearrangement links TRBV18 to TRBJ1-2; weak D call: TRBD1 (6 bases). The CDR3 spans 13 residues. Germline CDR1 reads KGHSH; CDR2 reads LQKENI. Trimming removed 2 bases from V and 10 bases from J, with 14 bases in between. CDR3 protein: CASSPGGAIDYTF. The DNA for the CDR3 is TGTGCCAGCTCACCAGGGGGGGCGATCGACTACACCTTC. Drawing the rest from reference TRBV18 and TRBJ1-2, the complete variable domain is NAGVMQNPRHLVRRRGQEARLRCSPMKGHSHVYWYRQLPEEGLKFMVYLQKENIIDESGMPKERFSAEFPKEGPSILRIQQVVRGDSAAYFCASSPGGAIDYTFGSGTRLTVV.

This clone was seen just once. V is TRBV10-3 and J is TRBJ1-5, with TRBD1 matching over 7 bases. Germline V gives CDR1 ENHRY, CDR2 SYGVKD. V lost 0 bases, J lost 4 bases, and 3 bases stayed unmatched. The CDR3 sequence is 15 residues long. In DNA, the CDR3 is TGTGCCATCAGTGAGTCCGCCAGGGGGAATCAGCCCCAGCATTTT. It translates to CAISESARGNQPQHF.

The chain combines TRBV9 with TRBJ2-2; TRBD2 aligns across 12 bases. Germline V gene data show CDR1 as SGDLS and CDR2 as YYNGEE. The CDR3 spans 17 residues. The ends lost 0 bases at V and 5 bases at J; junction bases unmatched: 5. CDR3 amino acids: CASSVGGLAGLTGELFF. The CDR3 DNA is TGTGCCAGCAGCGTAGGTGGACTAGCGGGACTTACCGGGGAGCTGTTTTTT.

The chain employs TRBV4-2 and TRBJ2-3; 7 positions agree with TRBD2. The V gene's germline CDR1 is LGHNA and CDR2 YNFKEQ. The CDR3 contains 16 residues. The junction had 5 bases not matched to a gene; V was cut back by 1 base and J by 1 base. CDR3 loop: CASSQAQRGGTDTQYF. Here the CDR3 DNA reads TGTGCCAGCAGCCAAGCCCAGCGGGGTGGCACAGATACGCAGTATTTT.

The chain recombines TRBV5-5 with TRBJ1-6, with 12 nucleotides matching TRBD1. The V and J ends lost 0 bases and 6 bases, in that order; junction bases with no gene match: 4. The CDR3 is made up of 17 amino acids. Looked up from germline, CDR1 is SGHKS and CDR2 is YYEKEE (reference sequence). The CDR3 bases are TGTGCCAGCAGCTTGGCTGGGACAGGGGGCGTTAATTCACCCCTCCACTTT. This codes for CASSLAGTGGVNSPLHF.

The chain has TRBV12-5 and TRBJ1-1; the D gene is possibly TRBD1 (5 bases). The V end was cut by 4 bases, the J end by 5 bases, with 14 bases between. CDR1 and CDR2 from the germline V gene are LGHNT and FRNRAP. CDR3 size: 14 residues. The DNA of the CDR3 is TGTGCTAGTGGTTGGGCGACAGTTTATACTGAAGCTTTCTTT. Translation gives CASGWATVYTEAFF.

This chain uses TRBV27 with TRBJ2-1, with a tentative D call TRBD1 (7 bases). Germline V CDR1 and CDR2: MNHEY, SMNVEV (reference sequence). Deletions cut 1 base from V and 2 bases from J, with 21 bases between. The CDR3 is made up of 19 amino acids. CDR3 in amino acids: CASSLFLGGGLGPYNEQFF. CDR3 DNA: TGTGCCAGCAGTTTATTCCTCGGAGGGGGCTTAGGGCCCTACAATGAGCAGTTCTTC.

The chain employs TRBV6-5 and TRBJ2-5; D gene unclear. The CDR3 length is 15 residues. Germline assignment: CDR1 MNHEY and CDR2 SVGAGI. V lost 0 bases, J lost 1 base, and 9 bases lay in between. The chain's CDR3 is CASSYSLVVQETQYF. DNA for the CDR3: TGTGCCAGCAGTTACTCGTTGGTAGTCCAAGAGACCCAGTACTTC.

The chain recombines TRBV7-2 with TRBJ2-5, with TRBD2 matching over 16 bases. This CDR3 has 16 amino acids. V was clipped by 5 bases and J by 5 bases; unmatched bases: 5. Germline V gene data show CDR1 as SGHTA and CDR2 as FQGNSA. CDR3 protein: CASSPGLAGGGETQYF. The CDR3 region has the DNA TGTGCCAGCAGCCCGGGACTAGCGGGAGGGGGGGAGACCCAGTACTTC.

V gene TRBV10-3 combines with J gene TRBJ2-7; 8 bases line up with TRBD2. The CDR3 covers 12 residues. Germline V gene sequence: CDR1 ENHRY, CDR2 SYGVKD. V lost 5 bases and J lost 5; bases outside the gene matches: 2. This CDR3 is CAISRTSHEQYF. In DNA, the CDR3 is TGTGCCATCAGTAGGACTAGCCACGAGCAGTACTTC.

In DNA form, the CDR3 reads TGCGCCAGCAGCCAGGGACAGGTGAACTATGGCTACACCTTC. This sequence encodes CASSQGQVNYGYTF. The rearrangement joins TRBV4-1 to TRBJ1-2; 8 positions agree with TRBD1. The ends lost 3 bases at V and 2 bases at J; junction bases unmatched: 2. CDR3 size: 14 residues. Germline CDR1 MGHRA, CDR2 YSYEKL.